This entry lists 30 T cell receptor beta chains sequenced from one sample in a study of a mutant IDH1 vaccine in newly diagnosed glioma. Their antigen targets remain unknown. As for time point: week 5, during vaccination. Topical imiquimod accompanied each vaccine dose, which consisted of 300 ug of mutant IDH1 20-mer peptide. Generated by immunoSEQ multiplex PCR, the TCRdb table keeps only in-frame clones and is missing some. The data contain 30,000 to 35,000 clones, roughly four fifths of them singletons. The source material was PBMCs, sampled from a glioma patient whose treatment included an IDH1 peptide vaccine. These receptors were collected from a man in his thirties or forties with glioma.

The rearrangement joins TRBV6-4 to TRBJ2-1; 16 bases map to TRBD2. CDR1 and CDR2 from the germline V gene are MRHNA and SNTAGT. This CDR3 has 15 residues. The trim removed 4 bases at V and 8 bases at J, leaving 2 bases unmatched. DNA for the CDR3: TGTGCCAGCAGTGCGGGACTAGCGGGGGGGCATGAGCAGTTCTTC. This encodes CASSAGLAGGHEQFF.

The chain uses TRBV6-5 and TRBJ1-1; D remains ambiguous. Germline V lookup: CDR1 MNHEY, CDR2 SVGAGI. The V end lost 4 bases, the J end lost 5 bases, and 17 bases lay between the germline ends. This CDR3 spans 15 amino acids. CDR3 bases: TGTGCCAGCAGTTCCCGCCGGGAATTGATGACTGAAGCTTTCTTT. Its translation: CASSSRRELMTEAFF.

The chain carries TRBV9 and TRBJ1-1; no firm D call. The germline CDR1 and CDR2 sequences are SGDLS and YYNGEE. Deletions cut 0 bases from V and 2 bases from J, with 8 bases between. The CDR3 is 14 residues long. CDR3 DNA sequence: TGTGCCAGCAGCGTAGGGTGGGAAAACACTGAAGCTTTCTTT. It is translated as CASSVGWENTEAFF.

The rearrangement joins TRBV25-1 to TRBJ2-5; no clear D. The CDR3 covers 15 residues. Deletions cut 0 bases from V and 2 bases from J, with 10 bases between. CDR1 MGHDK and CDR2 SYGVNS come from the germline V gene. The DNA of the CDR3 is TGTGCCAGCAGTGAATATGGCACCGGGCAAGAGACCCAGTACTTC. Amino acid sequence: CASSEYGTGQETQYF.

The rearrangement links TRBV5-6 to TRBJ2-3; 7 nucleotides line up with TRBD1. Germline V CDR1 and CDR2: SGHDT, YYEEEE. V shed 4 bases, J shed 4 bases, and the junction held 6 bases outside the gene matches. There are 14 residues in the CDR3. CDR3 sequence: CASSPKTGPDTQYF. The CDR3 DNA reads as TGTGCCAGCAGCCCAAAGACAGGGCCAGATACGCAGTATTTT.

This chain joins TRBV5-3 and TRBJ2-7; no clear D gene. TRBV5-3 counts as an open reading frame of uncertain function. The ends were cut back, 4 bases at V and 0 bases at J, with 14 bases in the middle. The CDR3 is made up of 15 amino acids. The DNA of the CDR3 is TGTGCCAGAAGCGGCTGGACGACCAACTCCTACGAGCAGTACTTC. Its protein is CARSGWTTNSYEQYF.

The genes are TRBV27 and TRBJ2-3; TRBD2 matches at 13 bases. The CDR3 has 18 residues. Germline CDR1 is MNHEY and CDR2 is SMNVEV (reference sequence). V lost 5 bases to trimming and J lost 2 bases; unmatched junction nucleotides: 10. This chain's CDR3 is CASSPGTSGAIFTDTQYF. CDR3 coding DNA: TGTGCCAGCAGTCCCGGGACTAGCGGGGCTATCTTCACAGATACGCAGTATTTT.

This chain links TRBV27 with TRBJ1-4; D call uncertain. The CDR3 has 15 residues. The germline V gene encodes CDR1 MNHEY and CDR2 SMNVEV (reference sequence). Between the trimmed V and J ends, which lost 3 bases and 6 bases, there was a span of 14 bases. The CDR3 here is CASSLNGGLYEKLFF. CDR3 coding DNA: TGTGCCAGCAGTTTGAATGGTGGGCTATATGAAAAACTGTTTTTT.

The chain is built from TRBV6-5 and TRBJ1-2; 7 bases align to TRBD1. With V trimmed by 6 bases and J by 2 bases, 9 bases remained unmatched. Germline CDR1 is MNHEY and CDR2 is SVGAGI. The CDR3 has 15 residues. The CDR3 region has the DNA TGTGCCAGCAGGGTCCGGGACAGAAGAAACTATGGCTACACCTTC. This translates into CASRVRDRRNYGYTF.

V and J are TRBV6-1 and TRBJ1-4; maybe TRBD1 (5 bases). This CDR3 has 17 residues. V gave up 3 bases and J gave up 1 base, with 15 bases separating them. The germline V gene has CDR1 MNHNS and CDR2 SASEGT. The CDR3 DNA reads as TGTGCCAGCAGTGACACACGGGGGTTTAAAACTAATGAAAAACTGTTTTTT. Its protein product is CASSDTRGFKTNEKLFF.

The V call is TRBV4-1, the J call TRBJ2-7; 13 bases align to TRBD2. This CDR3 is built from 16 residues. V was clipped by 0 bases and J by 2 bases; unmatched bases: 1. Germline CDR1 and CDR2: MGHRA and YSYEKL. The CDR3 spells CASSQELAGGTYEQYF. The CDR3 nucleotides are TGCGCCAGCAGCCAAGAACTAGCGGGGGGGACCTACGAGCAGTACTTC.

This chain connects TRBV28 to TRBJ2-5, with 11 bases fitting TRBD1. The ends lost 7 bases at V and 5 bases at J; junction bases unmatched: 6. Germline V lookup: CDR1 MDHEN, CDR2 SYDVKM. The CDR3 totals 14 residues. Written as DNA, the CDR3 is TGTGCCAGCATCGGGACAGGGGGGTTTGAGACCCAGTACTTC. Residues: CASIGTGGFETQYF.

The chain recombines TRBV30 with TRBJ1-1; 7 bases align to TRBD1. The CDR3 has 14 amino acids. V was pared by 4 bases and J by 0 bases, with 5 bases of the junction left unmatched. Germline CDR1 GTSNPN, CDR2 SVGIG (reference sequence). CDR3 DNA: TGTGCCTGGACCCGAACAGGGGTGAACACTGAAGCTTTCTTT. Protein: CAWTRTGVNTEAFF.

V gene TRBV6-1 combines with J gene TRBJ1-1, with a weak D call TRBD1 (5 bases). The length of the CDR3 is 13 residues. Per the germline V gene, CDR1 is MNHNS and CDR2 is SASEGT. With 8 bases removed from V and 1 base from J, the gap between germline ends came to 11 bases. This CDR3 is CASRTGGNTEAFF. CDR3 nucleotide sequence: TGTGCCAGCCGCACGGGGGGGAACACTGAAGCTTTCTTT.

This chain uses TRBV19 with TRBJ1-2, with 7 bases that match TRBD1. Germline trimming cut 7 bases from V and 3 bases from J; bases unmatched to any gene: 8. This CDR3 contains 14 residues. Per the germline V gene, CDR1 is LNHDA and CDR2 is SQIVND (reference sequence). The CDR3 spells CASTPSGGDYGYTF. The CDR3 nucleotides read TGTGCCAGTACCCCATCAGGGGGGGACTATGGCTACACCTTC.

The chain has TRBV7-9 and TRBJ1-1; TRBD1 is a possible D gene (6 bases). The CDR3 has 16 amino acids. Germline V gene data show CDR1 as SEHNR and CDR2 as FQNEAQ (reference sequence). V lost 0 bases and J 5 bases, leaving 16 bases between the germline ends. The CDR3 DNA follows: TGTGCCAGCAGCTTAGCAGGGCGAGGAGGGGGAACTGAAGCTTTCTTT. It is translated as CASSLAGRGGGTEAFF.

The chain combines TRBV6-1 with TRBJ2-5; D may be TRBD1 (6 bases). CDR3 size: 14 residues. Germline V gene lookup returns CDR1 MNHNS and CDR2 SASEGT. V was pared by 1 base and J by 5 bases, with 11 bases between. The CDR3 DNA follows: TGTGCCAGCAGTGAAGTCAGGGGTCGGGAGACCCAGTACTTC. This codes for CASSEVRGRETQYF.

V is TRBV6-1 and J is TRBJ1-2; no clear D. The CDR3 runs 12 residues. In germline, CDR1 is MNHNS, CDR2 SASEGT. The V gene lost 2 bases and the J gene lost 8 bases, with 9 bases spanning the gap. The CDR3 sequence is CASSELFGGYTF. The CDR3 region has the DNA TGTGCCAGCAGTGAACTCTTCGGAGGCTACACCTTC.

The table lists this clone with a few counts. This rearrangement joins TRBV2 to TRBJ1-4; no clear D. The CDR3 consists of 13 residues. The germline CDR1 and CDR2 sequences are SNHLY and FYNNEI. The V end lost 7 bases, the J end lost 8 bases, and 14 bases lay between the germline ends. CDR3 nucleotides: TGTGCCAGCAAGAGCCAGACGGAGGAAAAACTGTTTTTT. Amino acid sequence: CASKSQTEEKLFF.

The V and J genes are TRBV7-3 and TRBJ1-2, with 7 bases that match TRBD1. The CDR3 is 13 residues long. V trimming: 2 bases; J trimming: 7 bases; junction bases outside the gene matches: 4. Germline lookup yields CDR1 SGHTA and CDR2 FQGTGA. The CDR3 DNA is TGTGCCAGCAGCTTACAGGGGGGGACTGGCTACACCTTC. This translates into CASSLQGGTGYTF.

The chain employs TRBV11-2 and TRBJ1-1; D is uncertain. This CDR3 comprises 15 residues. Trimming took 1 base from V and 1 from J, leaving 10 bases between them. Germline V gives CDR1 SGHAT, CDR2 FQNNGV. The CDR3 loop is CASSLGLLRNTEAFF. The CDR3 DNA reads TGTGCCAGCAGCTTAGGACTCCTGCGGAACACTGAAGCTTTCTTT. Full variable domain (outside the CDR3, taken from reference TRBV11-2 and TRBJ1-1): EAGVAQSPRYKIIEKRQSVAFWCNPISGHATLYWYQQILGQGPKLLIQFQNNGVVDDSQLPKDRFSAERLKGVDSTLKIQPAKLEDSAVYLCASSLGLLRNTEAFFGQGTRLTVV.

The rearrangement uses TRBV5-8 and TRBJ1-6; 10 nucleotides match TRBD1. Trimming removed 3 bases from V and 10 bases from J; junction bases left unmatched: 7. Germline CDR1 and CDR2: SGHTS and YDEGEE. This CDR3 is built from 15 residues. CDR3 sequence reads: CASSSRQGAVSPLHF. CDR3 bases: TGTGCCAGCAGCTCCCGACAGGGGGCGGTGTCACCCCTCCACTTT.

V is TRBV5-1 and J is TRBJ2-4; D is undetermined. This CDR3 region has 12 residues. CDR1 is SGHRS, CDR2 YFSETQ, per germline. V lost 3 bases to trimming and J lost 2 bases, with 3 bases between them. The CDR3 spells CASSSSKNIQYF. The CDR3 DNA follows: TGCGCCAGCAGCTCATCCAAAAACATTCAGTACTTC.

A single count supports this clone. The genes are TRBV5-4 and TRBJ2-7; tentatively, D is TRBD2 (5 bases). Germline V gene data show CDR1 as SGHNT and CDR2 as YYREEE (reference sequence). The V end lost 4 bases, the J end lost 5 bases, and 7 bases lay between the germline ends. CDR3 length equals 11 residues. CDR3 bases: TGTGCCAGCAGCCTAGCCCACGAGCAGTACTTC. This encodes CASSLAHEQYF.

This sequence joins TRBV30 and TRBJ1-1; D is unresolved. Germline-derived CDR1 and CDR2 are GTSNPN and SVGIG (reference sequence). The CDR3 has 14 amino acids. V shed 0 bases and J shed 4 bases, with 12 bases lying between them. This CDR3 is CAWSVGIQPTEAFF. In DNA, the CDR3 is TGTGCCTGGAGTGTAGGAATACAGCCCACTGAAGCTTTCTTT.

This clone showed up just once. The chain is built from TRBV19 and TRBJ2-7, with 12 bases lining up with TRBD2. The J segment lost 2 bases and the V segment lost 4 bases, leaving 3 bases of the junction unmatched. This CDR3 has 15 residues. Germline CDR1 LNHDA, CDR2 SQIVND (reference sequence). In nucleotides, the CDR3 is TGTGCCAGTAGTACCAGGACTAGCGGGGCCTACGAGCAGTACTTC. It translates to CASSTRTSGAYEQYF.

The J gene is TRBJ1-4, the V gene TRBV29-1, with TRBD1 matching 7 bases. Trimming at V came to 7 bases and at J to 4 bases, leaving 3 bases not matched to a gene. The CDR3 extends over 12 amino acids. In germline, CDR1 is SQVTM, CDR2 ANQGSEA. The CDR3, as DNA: TGCAGCGGGGGACAGATTAATGAAAAACTGTTTTTT. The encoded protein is CSGGQINEKLFF.

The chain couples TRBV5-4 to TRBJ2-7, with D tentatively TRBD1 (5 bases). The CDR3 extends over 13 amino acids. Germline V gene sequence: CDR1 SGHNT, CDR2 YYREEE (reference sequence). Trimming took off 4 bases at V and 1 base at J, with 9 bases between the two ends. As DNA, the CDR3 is TGTGCCAGCAGCATACAGGAATCCTACGAGCAGTACTTC. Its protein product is CASSIQESYEQYF.

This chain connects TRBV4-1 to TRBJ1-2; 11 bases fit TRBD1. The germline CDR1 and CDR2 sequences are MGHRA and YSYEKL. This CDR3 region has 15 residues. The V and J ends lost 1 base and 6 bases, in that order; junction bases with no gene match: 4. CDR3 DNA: TGCGCCAGCAGCCAAGTCCAGGGACAGGGGGATGGCTACACCTTC. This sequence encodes CASSQVQGQGDGYTF.

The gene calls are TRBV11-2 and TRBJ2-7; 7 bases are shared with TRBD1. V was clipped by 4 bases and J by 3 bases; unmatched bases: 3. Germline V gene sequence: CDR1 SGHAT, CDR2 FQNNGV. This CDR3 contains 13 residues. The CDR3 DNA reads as TGTGCCAGCAGCTATAGGACAGGCTACGAGCAGTACTTC. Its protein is CASSYRTGYEQYF.